This T cell receptor (beta chain) emerged from a study of monozygotic twins with inflammatory bowel disease. The CDR3 covers 13 residues. CDR1 and CDR2 (germline): LGHNA, YNFKEQ. Using the 5' RACE reads, TCRdb records one entry per CDR3 protein without DNA. The listing records fewer than 400,000 distinct CDR3 sequences. This sequence joins TRBV4-2 and TRBJ2-4; TCRdb's D call, TRBD2, is unchecked because there is no DNA. The clonotype comes from a human donor with ulcerative colitis or Crohn's disease, or a healthy co-twin of an affected twin (not recorded which). Sequenced input: blood. Here the CDR3 reads CASSQEGRNIQYF.